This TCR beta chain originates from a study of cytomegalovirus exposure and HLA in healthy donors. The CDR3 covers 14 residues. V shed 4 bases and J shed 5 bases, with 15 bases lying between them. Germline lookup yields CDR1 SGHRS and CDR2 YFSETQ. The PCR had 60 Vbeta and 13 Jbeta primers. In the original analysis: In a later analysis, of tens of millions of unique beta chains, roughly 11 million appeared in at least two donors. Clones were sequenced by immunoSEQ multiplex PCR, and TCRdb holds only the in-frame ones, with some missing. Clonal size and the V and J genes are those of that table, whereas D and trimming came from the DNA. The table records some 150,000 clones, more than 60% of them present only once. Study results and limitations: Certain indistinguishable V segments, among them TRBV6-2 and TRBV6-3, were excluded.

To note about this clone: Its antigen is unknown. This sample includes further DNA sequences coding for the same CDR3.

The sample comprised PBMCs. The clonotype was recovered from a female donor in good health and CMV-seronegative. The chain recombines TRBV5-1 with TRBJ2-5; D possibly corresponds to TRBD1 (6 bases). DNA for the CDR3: TGCGCCAGCAGCATAACAGGGCAAGGGGAGACCCAGTACTTC. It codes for CASSITGQGETQYF. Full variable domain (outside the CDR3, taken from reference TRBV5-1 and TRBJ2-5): KAGVTQTPRYLIKTRGQQVTLSCSPISGHRSVSWYQQTPGQGLQFLFEYFSETQRNKGNFPGRFSGRQFSNSRSEMNVSTLELGDSALYLCASSITGQGETQYFGPGTRLLVL.